Following are 5 T cell receptor beta chains from one sample sequenced in a study of T cell responses to AZD1222 COVID-19 vaccine. Sequenced by immunoSEQ multiplex PCR; TCRdb stores in-frame clones only, minus some. Here the sample spans about 120,000 clones, around 90% being singletons. The sample in question was peripheral blood, obtained 28 days after the second dose of the MenACWY control vaccine. The receptor set was obtained from an adult who received the MenACWY meningococcal vaccine as a control.

V usage is TRBV7-9 and J usage is TRBJ1-5; D perhaps matches TRBD1 (5 bases). CDR1 is SEHNR and CDR2 is FQNEAQ in the germline V gene (reference sequence). CDR3 length equals 14 residues. V was cut by 5 bases and J by 4 bases, with 12 bases left in between. CDR3 nucleotide sequence: TGTGCCAGCAGCGACGACAGCAGGAATCAGCCCCAGCATTTT. It translates to CASSDDSRNQPQHF.

V usage is TRBV6-5 and J usage is TRBJ2-1; a weak D match, TRBD2 (5 bases). CDR1 and CDR2 (germline): MNHEY, SVGAGI. This CDR3 comprises 13 residues. Trimming shortened V by 7 bases and J by 4 bases, and 11 bases separated the two germline ends. In nucleotides, the CDR3 is TGTGCCAGCAAATTTGGCGGGTACAATGAGCAGTTCTTC. It codes for CASKFGGYNEQFF.

This clone has only one observation. The chain couples TRBV7-3 to TRBJ1-1; D may be TRBD1 (6 bases). This CDR3 spans 16 amino acids. The germline V and J ends were trimmed by 0 bases and 0 bases, with 11 bases remaining between them. Germline lookup yields CDR1 SGHTA and CDR2 FQGTGA. CDR3: CASSLTGGALNTEAFF. CDR3 coding DNA: TGTGCCAGCAGCTTAACCGGGGGGGCATTGAACACTGAAGCTTTCTTT.

This sequence joins TRBV3-1 (or the pseudogene TRBV3-2) and TRBJ2-7; unclear D gene. Germline CDR1 and CDR2: LGHDT and YNNKEL (reference sequence). The CDR3 consists of 13 residues. V was cut by 4 bases and J by 1 base, with 8 bases left in between. The CDR3 here is CASSPFLSYEQYF. In DNA form, the CDR3 reads TGTGCCAGCAGCCCCTTTCTGTCCTACGAGCAGTACTTC.

V is TRBV7-6 and J is TRBJ2-3; 8 bases match TRBD2. CDR3 length: 16 residues. Per the germline V gene, CDR1 is SGHVS and CDR2 is FNYEAQ. The V gene end was trimmed by 4 bases and the J gene end by 0 bases; junction bases not matched to a gene: 6. CDR3 sequence (DNA): TGTGCCAGCAGCTCCACTAGCGGACTAAGCACAGATACGCAGTATTTT. Amino acid sequence: CASSSTSGLSTDTQYF.